One sample yielded the 17 T cell receptor beta chains listed below, sequenced in a study of blood T cell repertoires in COVID-19. Only in-frame clones appear in the TCRdb table, and some are missing; sequencing was by immunoSEQ multiplex PCR. The sample comprises around 180,000 clones, approximately 85% of which are singletons, and 5.5% to 8% rests with the top ten. Sequencing was carried out using peripheral blood. The source is an elderly man with COVID-19, enrolled during active disease.

The chain is built from TRBV18 and TRBJ2-3; maybe TRBD2 (6 bases). This CDR3 is 14 amino acids long. Germline CDR1 and CDR2: KGHSH and LQKENI. V was pared by 3 bases and J by 6 bases, with 13 bases between. The CDR3 is CASSPGGRRDTQYF. The CDR3 region has the DNA TGTGCCAGCTCACCCGGAGGGCGACGGGATACGCAGTATTTT.

This sequence joins TRBV5-1 and TRBJ1-4, with TRBD1 identical over 10 bases. V lost 0 bases to trimming and J lost 8 bases; unmatched junction nucleotides: 4. Looked up from germline, CDR1 is SGHRS and CDR2 is YFSETQ. CDR3 length: 15 residues. The CDR3 DNA follows: TGCGCCAGCAGCTTGGATGGGACAGGGGCGGAAAAACTGTTTTTT. Translation: CASSLDGTGAEKLFF.

This chain uses TRBV12-3 or TRBV12-4 with TRBJ1-1, with D unresolved. CDR3 length equals 13 residues. Trimming removed 5 bases from V and 3 bases from J, with 10 bases in between. The chain's CDR3 is CASSPEYYTEAFF. DNA of the CDR3: TGTGCCAGCAGTCCTGAGTACTACACTGAAGCTTTCTTT.

The rearrangement joins TRBV6-2 or TRBV6-3 to TRBJ2-3, with 10 bases fitting TRBD2. The CDR3 is 14 amino acids. V trimming: 5 bases; J trimming: 2 bases; junction bases outside the gene matches: 1. CDR1 MNHEY and CDR2 SVGEGT come from the germline V gene. In nucleotides, the CDR3 is TGTGCCAGCAGTAGCGGGGGGGCCACAGATACGCAGTATTTT. Encoded protein: CASSSGGATDTQYF.

V is TRBV28 and J is TRBJ2-7; D possibly corresponds to TRBD1 (6 bases). The germline V and J ends were trimmed by 2 bases and 4 bases, with 6 bases remaining between them. Germline-derived CDR1 and CDR2 are MDHEN and SYDVKM. The CDR3 extends over 12 amino acids. The CDR3 is CASSLTGYEQYF. Here the CDR3 DNA reads TGTGCCAGCAGTTTAACAGGGTACGAGCAGTACTTC.

The chain couples TRBV13 to TRBJ2-1; D remains unclear. CDR1 and CDR2 from the germline V gene are PRHDT and FYEKMQ (reference sequence). The CDR3 covers 12 residues. Trimming took 4 bases from V and 4 from J, leaving 5 bases between them. The CDR3 DNA is TGTGCCAGCAGCTCCTTTTACAATGAGCAGTTCTTC. This gives the protein CASSSFYNEQFF. The full variable domain, with the rest looked up from reference TRBV13 and TRBJ2-1, is AAGVIQSPRHLIKEKRETATLKCYPIPRHDTVYWYQQGPGQDPQFLISFYEKMQSDKGSIPDRFSAQQFSDYHSELNMSSLELGDSALYFCASSSFYNEQFFGPGTRLTVL.

This clone was picked up one time. V gene TRBV18 combines with J gene TRBJ1-6; TRBD1 agrees at 10 bases. The J segment lost 8 bases and the V segment lost 2 bases, leaving 3 bases of the junction unmatched. Looked up from germline, CDR1 is KGHSH and CDR2 is LQKENI. The CDR3 runs 15 residues. CDR3 in amino acids: CASSPRDRGHSPLHF. In nucleotides, the CDR3 is TGTGCCAGCTCACCAAGGGACAGGGGTCATTCACCCCTCCACTTT.

The chain couples TRBV6-4 to TRBJ2-3, with D maybe TRBD1 (5 bases). The germline gives CDR1 MRHNA, CDR2 SNTAGT. The CDR3 is 14 residues long. With 2 bases removed from V and 3 bases from J, the gap between germline ends came to 9 bases. CDR3 sequence reads: CASSDGHRTDTQYF. CDR3 nucleotides: TGTGCCAGCAGTGACGGACACAGGACAGATACGCAGTATTTT.

The chain is built from TRBV13 and TRBJ1-2, with 7 positions matching TRBD1. This CDR3 has 17 amino acids. J was trimmed by 0 bases and V by 5 bases; bases with no gene match: 12. Germline V gene data show CDR1 as PRHDT and CDR2 as FYEKMQ (reference sequence). CDR3 DNA sequence: TGTGCCAGCAGCACGGGACAGCTCGCCACTCCTAACTATGGCTACACCTTC. It specifies CASSTGQLATPNYGYTF.

This chain uses TRBV6-5 with TRBJ2-7, with 9 bases lining up with TRBD1. Germline V gives CDR1 MNHEY, CDR2 SVGAGI. With 7 bases clipped from V and 5 bases from J, the junction kept 12 bases outside the gene matches. The CDR3 consists of 15 residues. The CDR3 region has the DNA TGTGCCAGCACCCGCCCCCGGACAGGGGAAAACGAGCAGTACTTC. This encodes CASTRPRTGENEQYF.

The chain employs TRBV11-2 and TRBJ2-1; possible D gene TRBD2, 6 bases. The CDR3 has 12 amino acids. The V end was cut by 1 base, the J end by 8 bases, with 6 bases between. CDR1 is SGHAT and CDR2 is FQNNGV in the germline V gene. The CDR3 sequence is CASSLGGDEQFF. The CDR3 nucleotides read TGTGCCAGCAGCTTAGGGGGGGATGAGCAGTTCTTC.

This clone was seen just once. V usage is TRBV5-8 and J usage is TRBJ2-3, with a tentative D call TRBD1 (5 bases). The CDR3 is 16 residues long. Germline assignment: CDR1 SGHTS and CDR2 YDEGEE. Trimming stripped 3 bases from V and 0 bases from J, with 14 bases between. The CDR3 is CASSSRARASTDTQYF. In DNA form, the CDR3 reads TGTGCCAGCAGCTCCAGGGCCAGGGCTAGCACAGATACGCAGTATTTT.

CDR3 sequence (DNA): TGTGCCACCAGTGAGGAGGGGGGGAAAACAGATACGCAGTATTTT. Translation gives CATSEEGGKTDTQYF. The chain couples TRBV24-1 to TRBJ2-3; maybe TRBD2 (7 bases). The V end lost 4 bases, the J end lost 3 bases, and 13 bases lay between the germline ends. Germline V gives CDR1 KGHDR, CDR2 SFDVKD. The CDR3 extends over 15 amino acids.

V gene TRBV24-1 combines with J gene TRBJ2-5, with a weak D call TRBD1 (6 bases). This CDR3 comprises 13 residues. V was cut by 7 bases and J by 5 bases, with 13 bases left in between. Germline-derived CDR1 and CDR2 are KGHDR and SFDVKD. The CDR3 region is CATSQGKDETQYF. The CDR3 nucleotides are TGTGCCACCAGCCAGGGGAAAGACGAGACCCAGTACTTC.

The V gene is TRBV6-5, the J gene TRBJ1-1; tentatively, D is TRBD1 (5 bases). Germline CDR1 and CDR2: MNHEY and SVGAGI. The germline V and J ends were trimmed by 2 bases and 8 bases, with 15 bases remaining between them. There are 14 residues in the CDR3. The CDR3 nucleotides are TGTGCCAGCAGTTACCCAGGGCGGGGTGGGGAAGCTTTCTTT. Amino acid sequence: CASSYPGRGGEAFF.

The chain links TRBV6-5 to TRBJ1-5; D ambiguous. Trimming shortened V by 6 bases and J by 4 bases, and 10 bases separated the two germline ends. The CDR3 has 13 amino acids. Looked up from germline, CDR1 is MNHEY and CDR2 is SVGAGI. The CDR3 DNA is TGTGCCAGCAGGGGAGGTGTAAATCAGCCCCAGCATTTT. Residues: CASRGGVNQPQHF.

The chain has TRBV18 and TRBJ1-2; unclear D gene. CDR3 length: 13 residues. Trimming cost V 5 bases and J 8 bases, with 15 bases left between them. From germline, CDR1 is KGHSH and CDR2 LQKENI. CDR3 sequence reads: CASSSGVKEGYTF. The CDR3 coding sequence is TGTGCCAGCTCATCCGGGGTGAAGGAAGGCTACACCTTC. Drawing the rest from reference TRBV18 and TRBJ1-2, the complete variable domain is NAGVMQNPRHLVRRRGQEARLRCSPMKGHSHVYWYRQLPEEGLKFMVYLQKENIIDESGMPKERFSAEFPKEGPSILRIQQVVRGDSAAYFCASSSGVKEGYTFGSGTRLTVV.